One sample yielded the 2 T cell receptor beta chains listed below, sequenced in a study of T cells after posttransplantation cyclophosphamide (dated by TCRdb to the mid-2010s). The library was built by means of the immunoSEQ multiplex PCR assay. The clones in this table, taken by TCRdb from immuneACCESS, are in-frame only. Not every clone is retained; where verified, under half of the shortfall comes from an unresolved V gene, and the cause of the rest is unknown. With about 24,000 clones recorded, this sample contains no clone counted only once. In total, the top ten clones hold about 4.4% of the sample. Sequencing was carried out using PBMCs. The receptors were gathered from a woman aged 45-60 years in good health, CMV-negative, and a related stem cell transplant donor.

The sample holds a few counts of this clone. The V call is TRBV29-1, the J call TRBJ2-5; D possibly corresponds to TRBD2 (6 bases). Judging by the DNA end, TRBJ2-7 fits better; the J call may be wrong. The CDR3 covers 13 residues. Germline V gives CDR1 SQVTM, CDR2 ANQGSEA. The CDR3 sequence: CSTEGMGTYEQYF. CDR3 nucleotides: TGCAGCACGGAGGGGATGGGGACCTACGAGCAGTACTTC.

This clone was detected ten times or more. This sequence joins TRBV11-1 and TRBJ1-1; D not certain. This CDR3 has 13 residues. Germline assignment: CDR1 SGHAT and CDR2 FQDESV (reference sequence). V was pared by 5 bases and J by 4 bases, with 11 bases between. The CDR3 nucleotides read TGTGCCAGCAGCCTGACCCAGGCCACTGAAGCTTTCTTT. Protein product: CASSLTQATEAFF. Variable domain in full (rest from reference TRBV11-1 and TRBJ1-1): EAEVAQSPRYKITEKSQAVAFWCDPISGHATLYWYRQILGQGPELLVQFQDESVVDDSQLPKDRFSAERLKGVDSTLKIQPAELGDSAMYLCASSLTQATEAFFGQGTRLTVV.